The 20 T cell receptor beta chains presented below share a single source sample, sequenced in a study of beta chain features in type 1 diabetes. The sequenced template was cDNA made from the entire isolated RNA. The protocol was immunoSEQ multiplex PCR, while the TCRdb copy is restricted to in-frame clones and leaves out a portion. The table shows hundreds of thousands of clones, with over 9.5% occurring only once. Sequencing input: naive CD4+ T cells from blood. The receptors here all came from a woman aged 18-29 years in good health.

The chain employs TRBV9 and TRBJ2-3; D tentatively fits TRBD1 or TRBD2 (5 bases each). V lost 0 bases and J 2 bases, leaving 10 bases between the germline ends. CDR3 length equals 15 residues. Germline V gene lookup returns CDR1 SGDLS and CDR2 YYNGEE. The CDR3 loop reads CASSVAWDPTDTQYF. The CDR3 DNA sequence: TGTGCCAGCAGCGTAGCCTGGGACCCCACAGATACGCAGTATTTT.

This clone was seen more than once but under ten times. The gene calls are TRBV4-3 and TRBJ2-7; TRBD2 aligns across 8 bases. The V and J ends lost 1 base and 4 bases, in that order; junction bases with no gene match: 12. The germline CDR1 and CDR2 sequences are LGHNA and YSLEER. CDR3 length equals 17 residues. Here the CDR3 reads CASSQASPSGRGYEQYF. In nucleotides, the CDR3 is TGCGCCAGCAGCCAAGCCTCACCCAGCGGGAGAGGTTACGAGCAGTACTTC.

This rearrangement joins TRBV9 to TRBJ2-5; D may be TRBD2 (6 bases). The CDR3 is 14 amino acids. V dropped 7 bases and J dropped 2 bases, with 15 bases sitting between them. CDR1 SGDLS and CDR2 YYNGEE come from the germline V gene. CDR3 coding DNA: TGTGCCAGCGCGGAGGGCGGGTGGCAAGAGACCCAGTACTTC. This codes for CASAEGGWQETQYF. Using reference TRBV9 and TRBJ2-5 for the parts outside the CDR3, the full variable domain is DSGVTQTPKHLITATGQRVTLRCSPRSGDLSVYWYQQSLDQGLQFLIQYYNGEERAKGNILERFSAQQFPDLHSELNLSSLELGDSALYFCASAEGGWQETQYFGPGTRLLVL.

The J gene is TRBJ2-5, the V gene TRBV12-5; 7 positions match TRBD1. The CDR3 contains 15 residues. The germline V gene has CDR1 LGHNT and CDR2 FRNRAP. The V and J ends lost 2 bases and 5 bases, in that order; junction bases with no gene match: 8. CDR3 sequence: CASGLFTTGEETQYF. CDR3 DNA: TGTGCTAGTGGTTTGTTCACAACAGGGGAGGAGACCCAGTACTTC. Variable domain in full (rest from reference TRBV12-5 and TRBJ2-5): DARVTQTPRHKVTEMGQEVTMRCQPILGHNTVFWYRQTMMQGLELLAYFRNRAPLDDSGMPKDRFSAEMPDATLATLKIQPSEPRDSAVYFCASGLFTTGEETQYFGPGTRLLVL.

This clone was observed a few times. This sequence joins TRBV15 and TRBJ1-1; D ambiguous. The CDR3 consists of 14 residues. Germline V gene lookup returns CDR1 LNHNV and CDR2 YYDKDF (reference sequence). V lost 5 bases and J lost 4, with 14 bases in between. In nucleotides, the CDR3 is TGTGCCACCAGCGGGAGCTTTTGGAGCACTGAAGCTTTCTTT. Protein: CATSGSFWSTEAFF. The full variable domain, its missing parts supplied by reference TRBV15 and TRBJ1-1, is DAMVIQNPRYQVTQFGKPVTLSCSQTLNHNVMYWYQQKSSQAPKLLFHYYDKDFNNEADTPDNFQSRRPNTSFCFLDIRSPGLGDTAMYLCATSGSFWSTEAFFGQGTRLTVV.

In its sample, this clone was seen a few times. This chain uses TRBV7-2 with TRBJ2-4; TRBD2 might be the D (5 bases). The CDR3 has 16 residues. V lost 3 bases to trimming and J lost 5 bases, with 17 bases between them. The V gene's germline CDR1 is SGHTA and CDR2 FQGNSA. CDR3 sequence (DNA): TGTGCCAGCAGCTTCACCTCGACCGGGGTGGAAAACATTCAGTACTTC. This sequence encodes CASSFTSTGVENIQYF.

At least ten counts were recorded for this clone. This chain connects TRBV9 to TRBJ2-4, with unresolved D. Germline CDR1 reads SGDLS; CDR2 reads YYNGEE. Deletions cut 2 bases from V and 2 bases from J, with 8 bases between. The CDR3 loop spans 14 amino acids. The CDR3 DNA reads TGTGCCAGCAGCGTTGAGGCTACCAAAAACATTCAGTACTTC. This sequence encodes CASSVEATKNIQYF.

This chain uses TRBV7-9 with TRBJ2-6; no reliable D call. V was trimmed by 5 bases and J by 0 bases, leaving 8 bases between them. CDR1 and CDR2 (germline): SEHNR, FQNEAQ (reference sequence). CDR3 length: 15 amino acids. CDR3 in amino acids: CASSRSPSGANVLTF. CDR3 sequence (DNA): TGTGCCAGCAGCCGCAGTCCCTCTGGGGCCAACGTCCTGACTTTC.

This chain joins TRBV2 and TRBJ2-5; 8 positions agree with TRBD1. The CDR3 sequence is 14 residues long. Germline CDR1 SNHLY, CDR2 FYNNEI. V gave up 2 bases and J gave up 4 bases; unmatched junction bases: 3. CDR3 sequence reads: CASSERTGLETQYF. The DNA of the CDR3 is TGTGCCAGCAGTGAAAGGACAGGGCTAGAGACCCAGTACTTC.

With regard to this clone: A read error may produce the germline difference seen at one junction end. CDR3 sequence (DNA): TGCGCCAGCAGCTTCGGCTCAGTCCTGAATACTGAAGCTTTCTTT. Protein: CASSFGSVLNTEAFF. The chain is built from TRBV5-1 and TRBJ1-1, with D hard to call. The germline V gene encodes CDR1 SGHRS and CDR2 YFSETQ. The CDR3 is 15 residues long.

V is TRBV15 and J is TRBJ1-6; TRBD1 agrees at 8 bases. Germline values: CDR1 LNHNV, CDR2 YYDKDF (reference sequence). The V and J ends lost 3 bases and 6 bases, in that order; junction bases with no gene match: 4. CDR3 length: 15 residues. The CDR3 is CATSSRDRLNSPLHF. CDR3 nucleotides: TGTGCCACCAGCAGCCGGGACAGGCTTAATTCACCCCTCCACTTT.

This clone appeared a few times. The V gene is TRBV4-2, the J gene TRBJ2-7; 10 positions match TRBD2. V was pared by 0 bases and J by 0 bases, with 5 bases of the junction left unmatched. The CDR3 totals 17 residues. CDR1 LGHNA and CDR2 YNFKEQ come from the germline V gene. The CDR3 region has the DNA TGTGCCAGCAGCCAAGAGGGACTAGCGCTAAGCTCCTACGAGCAGTACGTC. As protein: CASSQEGLALSSYEQYV.

This clone showed up just a few times. The chain recombines TRBV7-9 with TRBJ2-1; D is undetermined. CDR3 length: 12 amino acids. Trimming pared 6 bases from V and 7 bases from J, leaving 10 bases between. Germline V gene lookup returns CDR1 SEHNR and CDR2 FQNEAQ (reference sequence). The CDR3 nucleotides read TGTGCCAGCAGTTTTCATACGAATGAGCAGTTCTTC. As protein: CASSFHTNEQFF.

CDR3 DNA: TGTGCCAGCAGCCCGGAGGTACTAGCGGGCCTCGGTGAGCAGTTCTTC. Its translation is CASSPEVLAGLGEQFF. This chain joins TRBV9 and TRBJ2-1, with 9 bases identical to TRBD2. This CDR3 contains 16 residues. The V gene end was trimmed by 4 bases and the J gene end by 9 bases; junction bases not matched to a gene: 14. Germline V gives CDR1 SGDLS, CDR2 YYNGEE.

On this clone itself: An end of the junction differs from the germline gene, which may be a read error. The rearrangement links TRBV2 to TRBJ1-5, with unresolved D. CDR3 size: 15 residues. Germline assignment: CDR1 SNHLY and CDR2 FYNNEI. This chain's CDR3 is CASREAAHSNQPQHF. The CDR3 region has the DNA TGTGCCAGCAGAGAAGCAGCACACAGCAATCAGCCCCAGCATTTT.

This clone has a handful of counts. The gene calls are TRBV28 and TRBJ2-3, with TRBD2 as a possible D gene (5 bases). The V gene lost 6 bases and the J gene lost 5 bases, with 9 bases spanning the gap. The CDR3 loop spans 12 amino acids. The germline CDR1 and CDR2 sequences are MDHEN and SYDVKM. The CDR3 DNA sequence: TGTGCCAGCAGCCGCGGAGGAGATACGCAGTATTTT. Translation gives CASSRGGDTQYF.

This clone was observed a handful of times. The chain is built from TRBV30 and TRBJ2-5; TRBD1 aligns across 7 bases. Germline trimming cut 5 bases from V and 0 bases from J; bases unmatched to any gene: 9. The CDR3 is made up of 15 amino acids. In germline, CDR1 is GTSNPN, CDR2 SVGIG (reference sequence). CDR3 in DNA: TGTGCCTGGGAACCGGGACAGAGGTACCAAGAGACCCAGTACTTC. Translated: CAWEPGQRYQETQYF.

The sample holds a few counts of this clone. The chain is built from TRBV2 and TRBJ2-1, with 7 bases that match TRBD2. The CDR3 sequence is 11 residues long. Germline lookup yields CDR1 SNHLY and CDR2 FYNNEI. Germline trimming cut 8 bases from V and 9 bases from J; bases unmatched to any gene: 4. As DNA, the CDR3 is TGTGCCAGCGCGCGGGGGATTGAGCAGTTCTTC. It yields the protein CASARGIEQFF.

This clone was seen more than once but under ten times. The V and J genes are TRBV7-9 and TRBJ2-2; D perhaps matches TRBD2 (6 bases). Germline lookup yields CDR1 SEHNR and CDR2 FQNEAQ (reference sequence). V was trimmed by 5 bases and J by 3 bases, leaving 10 bases between them. This CDR3 is 14 amino acids long. In DNA, the CDR3 is TGTGCCAGCAGCGGGGGACTTGACACCGGGGAGCTGTTTTTT. Translated, it gives CASSGGLDTGELFF.

In this sample, this clone turned up a few times. The V and J genes are TRBV5-1 and TRBJ2-5; a possible D gene is TRBD1 (5 bases). Germline lookup yields CDR1 SGHRS and CDR2 YFSETQ. The V end lost 2 bases, the J end lost 5 bases, and 10 bases lay between the germline ends. The CDR3 contains 13 residues. CDR3 amino acids: CASSFQGGETQYF. The CDR3 coding sequence is TGCGCCAGCAGCTTCCAGGGTGGCGAGACCCAGTACTTC.